Shown below are 21 T cell receptor beta chains from a single sample sequenced in a study of cytomegalovirus exposure and HLA in healthy donors. It was with 60 Vbeta and 13 Jbeta primers that the PCR ran. TCRdb's table, derived via immunoSEQ multiplex PCR, lists solely in-frame clones and lacks some. Altogether about 160,000 clones are present, around 80% being singletons, with the ten largest covering less than 3%. Sequenced: PBMCs. The receptors here all came from a female donor in good health and CMV-seronegative.

CDR3 protein: CASSEWGGPSYNEQFF. The CDR3, as DNA: TGTGCCAGCAGTGAATGGGGGGGCCCCTCCTACAATGAGCAGTTCTTC. This chain uses TRBV6-1 with TRBJ2-1, with D possibly matching TRBD2 (7 bases). CDR1 is MNHNS, CDR2 SASEGT, per germline. Trimming stripped 2 bases from V and 0 bases from J, with 11 bases between. The CDR3 consists of 16 residues.

The V gene is TRBV19, the J gene TRBJ2-7, with a weak D call TRBD2 (6 bases). The ends were cut back, 5 bases at V and 0 bases at J, with 11 bases in the middle. This CDR3 region has 14 residues. CDR1 is LNHDA and CDR2 is SQIVND in the germline V gene (reference sequence). CDR3 sequence reads: CASSFGGGSYEQYF. CDR3 nucleotides: TGTGCCAGTAGTTTCGGGGGAGGCTCCTACGAGCAGTACTTC. The whole variable domain, remainder taken from reference TRBV19 and TRBJ2-7, is DGGITQSPKYLFRKEGQNVTLSCEQNLNHDAMYWYRQDPGQGLRLIYYSQIVNDFQKGDIAEGYSVSREKKESFPLTVTSAQKNPTAFYLCASSFGGGSYEQYFGPGTRLTVT.

This clone was observed at least ten times. V is TRBV5-6 and J is TRBJ2-1; 9 nucleotides agree with TRBD1. Germline V CDR1 and CDR2: SGHDT, YYEEEE. With 2 bases clipped from V and 8 bases from J, the junction kept 8 bases outside the gene matches. CDR3 length: 15 amino acids. The chain's CDR3 is CASSFPDRGSDEQFF. Here the CDR3 DNA reads TGTGCCAGCAGCTTCCCGGACAGGGGTAGCGATGAGCAGTTCTTC.

This chain links TRBV4-3 with TRBJ2-3; 10 nucleotides line up with TRBD2. The CDR3 length is 17 residues. J gave up 4 bases and V 4 bases, and 11 bases lay outside the gene matches. The V gene's germline CDR1 is LGHNA and CDR2 YSLEER. For the CDR3, the DNA is TGCGCCAGCAGCCGGCGTACTAGCGGGGATTTCCCAGATACGCAGTATTTT. Translated: CASSRRTSGDFPDTQYF.

The chain links TRBV4-1 to TRBJ2-3, with D possibly TRBD2 on 5 matching bases. The CDR3 sequence is 15 residues long. V dropped 0 bases and J dropped 6 bases, with 13 bases sitting between them. The V gene's germline CDR1 is MGHRA and CDR2 YSYEKL. CDR3 region: CASSQDGRGWDTQYF. The CDR3 DNA reads TGCGCCAGCAGCCAAGATGGAAGAGGGTGGGATACGCAGTATTTT.

The chain recombines TRBV6-5 with TRBJ1-1, with D uncertain. Trimming pared 0 bases from V and 1 base from J, leaving 9 bases between. The CDR3 consists of 15 residues. Germline V gene lookup returns CDR1 MNHEY and CDR2 SVGAGI. This chain's CDR3 is CASSYSQAGNTEAFF. DNA for the CDR3: TGTGCCAGCAGTTACTCGCAAGCGGGGAACACTGAAGCTTTCTTT.

The chain joins TRBV6-5 to TRBJ1-1, with 8 bases matching TRBD1. V was pared by 4 bases and J by 11 bases, with 12 bases of the junction left unmatched. The germline V gene encodes CDR1 MNHEY and CDR2 SVGAGI. The CDR3 has 14 residues. The CDR3 DNA sequence: TGTGCCAGCAGTTCCACCCGGACAGGGTTCAGCGCTTTCTTT. Its translation is CASSSTRTGFSAFF.

J is TRBJ1-4 and V is TRBV9; 8 bases match TRBD1. This CDR3 is 15 amino acids long. Looked up from germline, CDR1 is SGDLS and CDR2 is YYNGEE. The ends lost 1 base at V and 8 bases at J; junction bases unmatched: 7. CDR3 sequence (DNA): TGTGCCAGCAGCGTATCGACAGGGGCTCAGGAAAAACTGTTTTTT. Translation: CASSVSTGAQEKLFF.

To note about this clone: At one of its ends the junction is not consistent with the germline gene, which may arise from a read error. The gene calls are TRBV7-2 and TRBJ2-1; D unresolved. CDR3 length: 13 residues. Germline CDR1 is SGHTA and CDR2 is FQGNSA. CDR3 sequence reads: CASSSSPQLSDIF. The DNA for the CDR3 is TGTGCCAGCAGCTCTTCCCCCCAGCTTTCCGACATCTTC.

The chain uses TRBV5-1 and TRBJ2-3; a weak D match, TRBD1 (6 bases). Per germline, CDR1 SGHRS and CDR2 YFSETQ. CDR3 length: 15 residues. V lost 5 bases to trimming and J lost 5 bases, with 18 bases between them. The CDR3 DNA reads as TGCGCCAGCAGTCCAGGGGCCCCCTACCAAGATACGCAGTATTTT. Amino acids: CASSPGAPYQDTQYF.

This chain links TRBV7-2 with TRBJ1-1, with D perhaps TRBD1 (6 bases). Germline CDR1 is SGHTA and CDR2 is FQGNSA. Trimming stripped 2 bases from V and 4 bases from J, with 11 bases between. This CDR3 is built from 14 residues. CDR3 protein: CASSLQGRGTEAFF. The CDR3 DNA follows: TGTGCCAGCAGCTTACAGGGGAGGGGCACTGAAGCTTTCTTT. Together with reference TRBV7-2 and TRBJ1-1, the CDR3 gives the full variable domain: GAGVSQSPSNKVTEKGKDVELRCDPISGHTALYWYRQSLGQGLEFLIYFQGNSAPDKSGLPSDRFSAERTGGSVSTLTIQRTQQEDSAVYLCASSLQGRGTEAFFGQGTRLTVV.

V gene TRBV4-1 combines with J gene TRBJ2-7; D not certain. The V gene lost 0 bases and the J gene lost 0 bases, with 18 bases spanning the gap. Per the germline V gene, CDR1 is MGHRA and CDR2 is YSYEKL. The CDR3 extends over 18 amino acids. The CDR3 protein is CASSQDPWRPIGSYEQYF. CDR3 coding DNA: TGCGCCAGCAGCCAAGACCCCTGGCGGCCCATCGGCTCCTACGAGCAGTACTTC.

The V gene is TRBV28, the J gene TRBJ2-2; D not resolved. Trimming pared 6 bases from V and 4 bases from J, leaving 6 bases between. The CDR3 contains 12 residues. Germline V gene data show CDR1 as MDHEN and CDR2 as SYDVKM. The CDR3 DNA is TGTGCCAGCAGGCTAGGCACCGGGGAGCTGTTTTTT. Its protein product is CASRLGTGELFF.

This chain joins TRBV19 and TRBJ1-5, with 7 bases that match TRBD1. Germline V CDR1 and CDR2: LNHDA, SQIVND (reference sequence). The CDR3 loop spans 15 amino acids. With V trimmed by 8 bases and J by 5 bases, 12 bases remained unmatched. The CDR3 DNA is TGTGCCAGTTCCTTCAGACAGGGTGACTATCAGCCCCAGCATTTT. Residues: CASSFRQGDYQPQHF.

The chain's CDR3 is CASGTGGYYEQYF. The CDR3 region has the DNA TGTGCCAGCGGGACGGGAGGATACTACGAGCAGTACTTC. The rearrangement links TRBV7-9 to TRBJ2-7; 7 bases line up with TRBD2. Germline CDR1 reads SEHNR; CDR2 reads FQNEAQ (reference sequence). The CDR3 is 13 residues long. The junction had 7 bases not matched to a gene; V was cut back by 8 bases and J by 3 bases.

The chain couples TRBV6-5 to TRBJ1-6; 7 bases map to TRBD1. The CDR3 totals 13 residues. Germline V lookup: CDR1 MNHEY, CDR2 SVGAGI. Trimming removed 7 bases from V and 4 bases from J; junction bases left unmatched: 1. CDR3 nucleotide sequence: TGTGCCAGCATGGGACAGTATAATTCACCCCTCCACTTT. This codes for CASMGQYNSPLHF.

This chain connects TRBV2 to TRBJ2-1; the D gene is possibly TRBD1 (6 bases). This CDR3 is 14 amino acids long. The germline V gene has CDR1 SNHLY and CDR2 FYNNEI. V gave up 6 bases and J gave up 5 bases, with 14 bases separating them. This CDR3 reads CASRGDRSHNEQFF. The CDR3 nucleotides read TGTGCCAGCAGAGGAGACAGGAGCCACAATGAGCAGTTCTTC.

The chain has TRBV6-1 and TRBJ1-2; weak D call: TRBD1 (6 bases). This CDR3 region has 12 residues. V was shortened by 2 bases and J by 10 bases, with 11 bases between the two germline ends. Germline V gene data show CDR1 as MNHNS and CDR2 as SASEGT. The CDR3 spells CASSERRGNYTF. CDR3 coding DNA: TGTGCCAGCAGTGAACGCAGGGGAAACTACACCTTC.

The chain has TRBV29-1 and TRBJ2-1, with TRBD1 identical over 9 bases. The length of the CDR3 is 14 residues. Losses at the gene ends were 4 bases for V and 7 bases for J; bases not matched to a gene: 8. Germline assignment: CDR1 SQVTM and CDR2 ANQGSEA. The CDR3 bases are TGCAGCGTTGCGACGGGACAGGGACGGAATGAGCAGTTCTTC. Its translation is CSVATGQGRNEQFF.

The chain combines TRBV30 with TRBJ2-5, with D perhaps matching TRBD2 (6 bases). The CDR3 sequence is 13 residues long. Germline V gene lookup returns CDR1 GTSNPN and CDR2 SVGIG (reference sequence). Trimming pared 4 bases from V and 1 base from J, leaving 10 bases between. The CDR3 is CAWNGGGQETQYF. The CDR3, as DNA: TGTGCCTGGAATGGGGGAGGCCAAGAGACCCAGTACTTC.

V and J are TRBV6-6 and TRBJ2-3; D is ambiguous. With 6 bases removed from V and 0 bases from J, the gap between germline ends came to 4 bases. Germline V gives CDR1 MNHNY, CDR2 SVGAGI (reference sequence). This CDR3 has 12 amino acids. CDR3 DNA sequence: TGTGCCAGCAGCCCTAGCACAGATACGCAGTATTTT. Translation gives CASSPSTDTQYF.